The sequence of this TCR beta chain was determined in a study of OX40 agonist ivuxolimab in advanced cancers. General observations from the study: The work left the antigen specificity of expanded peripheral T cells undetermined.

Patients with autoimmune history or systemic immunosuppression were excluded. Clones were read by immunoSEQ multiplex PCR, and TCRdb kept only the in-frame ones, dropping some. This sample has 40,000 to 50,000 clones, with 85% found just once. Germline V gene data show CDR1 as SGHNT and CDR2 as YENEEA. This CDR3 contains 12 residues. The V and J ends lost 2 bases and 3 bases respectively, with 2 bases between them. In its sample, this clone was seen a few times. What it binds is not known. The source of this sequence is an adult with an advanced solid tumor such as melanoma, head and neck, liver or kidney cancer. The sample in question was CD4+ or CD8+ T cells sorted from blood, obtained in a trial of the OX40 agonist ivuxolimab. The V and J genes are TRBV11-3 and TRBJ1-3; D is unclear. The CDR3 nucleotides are TGTGCCAGCAGCTTACGTGGAAACACCATATATTTT. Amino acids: CASSLRGNTIYF.